This entry lists 32 T cell receptor beta chains sequenced from one sample in a study of cytomegalovirus exposure and HLA in healthy donors. The table came from immunoSEQ multiplex PCR; TCRdb's copy has only in-frame clones and leaves some out. The sample lists approximately 59,000 clones; around 93% were seen once. The sample was PBMCs. These receptors were taken from a man between 18 and 29 years old in good health and CMV-seropositive.

The genes are TRBV6-5 and TRBJ1-5; no clear D. V was trimmed by 4 bases and J by 3 bases, leaving 16 bases between them. This CDR3 has 16 residues. Germline values: CDR1 MNHEY, CDR2 SVGAGI. The CDR3 coding sequence is TGTGCCAGCAGTTCCTCGGCGGTAGACCCCAATCAGCCCCAGCATTTT. It specifies CASSSSAVDPNQPQHF.

This clone has just one count. This chain joins TRBV28 and TRBJ1-2, with 9 positions matching TRBD1. Trimming cost V 5 bases and J 8 bases; bases outside gene matches: 6. The CDR3 contains 13 residues. In germline, CDR1 is MDHEN, CDR2 SYDVKM. The CDR3 coding sequence is TGTGCCAGCAGTGGACAGGGGATAGAAGGCTACACCTTC. This gives the protein CASSGQGIEGYTF.

This chain uses TRBV2 with TRBJ1-1, with D tentatively TRBD1 (6 bases). Per the germline V gene, CDR1 is SNHLY and CDR2 is FYNNEI. This CDR3 has 13 residues. Trimming took off 5 bases at V and 4 bases at J, with 11 bases between the two ends. CDR3 region: CASSPGEGTEAFF. CDR3 nucleotide sequence: TGTGCCAGCAGTCCAGGGGAGGGCACTGAAGCTTTCTTT.

V usage is TRBV5-1 and J usage is TRBJ2-5, with TRBD2 matching over 10 bases. The germline CDR1 and CDR2 sequences are SGHRS and YFSETQ. The V gene end was trimmed by 0 bases and the J gene end by 5 bases; junction bases not matched to a gene: 10. This CDR3 contains 17 residues. DNA of the CDR3: TGCGCCAGCAGCTTGGCTCTAGCGGGAGTGGGGTACGAGACCCAGTACTTC. It encodes CASSLALAGVGYETQYF.

The rearrangement uses TRBV19 and TRBJ2-3, with TRBD2 matching 10 bases. There are 15 residues in the CDR3. Germline V gene data show CDR1 as LNHDA and CDR2 as SQIVND (reference sequence). V lost 2 bases and J lost 4; bases outside the gene matches: 3. CDR3 in DNA: TGTGCCAGTAGTATACTAGCGGGAGAGGCAGATACGCAGTATTTT. This translates into CASSILAGEADTQYF.

This sequence joins TRBV4-1 and TRBJ2-2, with 7 bases lining up with TRBD2. Germline V CDR1 and CDR2: MGHRA, YSYEKL. The CDR3 spans 15 residues. The V and J ends lost 0 bases and 5 bases, in that order; junction bases with no gene match: 3. The chain's CDR3 is CASSQDPGGTGELFF. The CDR3 bases are TGCGCCAGCAGCCAAGATCCGGGGGGAACCGGGGAGCTGTTTTTT.

V usage is TRBV7-9 and J usage is TRBJ2-7, with D possibly being TRBD2 (6 bases). This CDR3 contains 14 residues. V gave up 1 base and J gave up 0 bases, with 7 bases separating them. The V gene's germline CDR1 is SEHNR and CDR2 FQNEAQ (reference sequence). The CDR3 DNA reads TGTGCCAGCAGCTTAGTCGGGAGCTCCTACGAGCAGTACTTC. This sequence encodes CASSLVGSSYEQYF. The whole variable domain, filled in from reference TRBV7-9 and TRBJ2-7, reads DTGVSQNPRHKITKRGQNVTFRCDPISEHNRLYWYRQTLGQGPEFLTYFQNEAQLEKSRLLSDRFSAERPKGSFSTLEIQRTEQGDSAMYLCASSLVGSSYEQYFGPGTRLTVT.

The rearrangement uses TRBV30 and TRBJ1-5; D unresolved. V was pared by 3 bases and J by 3 bases, with 15 bases between. CDR3 length: 15 amino acids. The germline gives CDR1 GTSNPN, CDR2 SVGIG (reference sequence). The CDR3 DNA sequence: TGTGCCTGGAGCCTGGATGGAGGGCCCAATCAGCCCCAGCATTTT. Translating it yields CAWSLDGGPNQPQHF.

This CDR3 reads CASSEAGSSGSYNEQFF. The CDR3 DNA is TGTGCCAGCAGTGAAGCCGGGTCTAGCGGGAGTTACAATGAGCAGTTCTTC. J is TRBJ2-1 and V is TRBV25-1; the match to TRBD2 covers 10 bases. The J segment lost 4 bases and the V segment lost 2 bases, leaving 8 bases of the junction unmatched. There are 17 residues in the CDR3. Germline V gives CDR1 MGHDK, CDR2 SYGVNS.

The V call is TRBV6-1, the J call TRBJ2-6, with D maybe TRBD2 (6 bases). The CDR3 extends over 15 amino acids. V was cut by 8 bases and J by 2 bases, with 13 bases left in between. Germline-derived CDR1 and CDR2 are MNHNS and SASEGT. CDR3 coding DNA: TGTGCCAGCGCACAGACGGGGGCTGGGGCCAACGTCCTGACTTTC. Its protein is CASAQTGAGANVLTF.

J is TRBJ2-7 and V is TRBV4-2; the match to TRBD2 covers 10 bases. This CDR3 spans 16 amino acids. CDR1 LGHNA and CDR2 YNFKEQ come from the germline V gene. V was pared by 0 bases and J by 2 bases, with 4 bases of the junction left unmatched. The CDR3 bases are TGTGCCAGCAGCCAAGACGAGCGGGAGGGCGCCTACGAGCAGTACTTC. It specifies CASSQDEREGAYEQYF.

This chain links TRBV7-6 with TRBJ1-1; D remains ambiguous. The CDR3 contains 13 residues. The germline CDR1 and CDR2 sequences are SGHVS and FNYEAQ. Trimming took 5 bases from V and 1 from J, leaving 8 bases between them. The CDR3 spells CASSERENTEAFF. CDR3 DNA sequence: TGTGCCAGCAGCGAAAGAGAGAACACTGAAGCTTTCTTT.

The V and J genes are TRBV6-1 and TRBJ2-1; D ambiguous. V shed 2 bases and J shed 9 bases, with 17 bases lying between them. Germline CDR1 MNHNS, CDR2 SASEGT. The CDR3 consists of 15 residues. The CDR3 sequence: CASSEIGGGSGEQFF. The DNA for the CDR3 is TGTGCCAGCAGTGAAATCGGCGGCGGATCGGGTGAGCAGTTCTTC.

V gene TRBV27 combines with J gene TRBJ2-3; a weak D match, TRBD2 (6 bases). Trimming left V 5 bases short and J 4 bases short, with 10 bases between. The CDR3 is 13 amino acids. Germline CDR1 MNHEY, CDR2 SMNVEV (reference sequence). The chain's CDR3 is CASSPGLPDTQYF. CDR3 nucleotide sequence: TGTGCCAGCAGTCCGGGACTCCCAGATACGCAGTATTTT.

This CDR3 is CASSARDRITDTQYF. The CDR3 bases are TGTGCCAGCAGCGCTCGGGACAGAATCACAGATACGCAGTATTTT. This sequence joins TRBV5-6 and TRBJ2-3; 7 bases agree with TRBD1. V shed 4 bases and J 2 bases; nucleotides not matched to a gene: 7. The germline V gene has CDR1 SGHDT and CDR2 YYEEEE. The CDR3 sequence is 15 residues long. The complete variable domain, with remaining parts taken from reference TRBV5-6 and TRBJ2-3, reads DAGVTQSPTHLIKTRGQQVTLRCSPKSGHDTVSWYQQALGQGPQFIFQYYEEEERQRGNFPDRFSGHQFPNYSSELNVNALLLGDSALYLCASSARDRITDTQYFGPGTRLTVL.

In this sample, this clone turned up once. The J gene is TRBJ2-1, the V gene TRBV30; 10 bases match TRBD2. The CDR3 has 14 amino acids. The trim removed 3 bases at V and 6 bases at J, leaving 5 bases unmatched. CDR1 GTSNPN and CDR2 SVGIG come from the germline V gene (reference sequence). CDR3 sequence: CAWRVAGGGNEQFF. DNA for the CDR3: TGTGCCTGGAGGGTAGCGGGAGGAGGCAATGAGCAGTTCTTC.

This rearrangement joins TRBV6-6 to TRBJ1-2; D uncertain. Germline CDR1 is MNHNY and CDR2 is SVGAGI (reference sequence). This CDR3 spans 13 amino acids. V was cut by 2 bases and J by 0 bases, with 4 bases left in between. DNA of the CDR3: TGTGCCAGCAGTTACGGGCCTAACTATGGCTACACCTTC. Its translation is CASSYGPNYGYTF.

V and J are TRBV5-5 and TRBJ1-5; possibly TRBD1 for D (5 bases). The CDR3 runs to 14 residues. Trimming cost V 2 bases and J 3 bases, with 9 bases left between them. Per the germline V gene, CDR1 is SGHKS and CDR2 is YYEKEE (reference sequence). The CDR3 sequence is CASSLGVSNQPQHF. The CDR3 DNA sequence: TGTGCCAGCAGCTTAGGGGTTTCCAATCAGCCCCAGCATTTT.

The V call is TRBV5-1, the J call TRBJ2-5, with 8 bases matching TRBD1. The trim removed 0 bases at V and 5 bases at J, leaving 12 bases unmatched. The CDR3 is made up of 17 amino acids. CDR1 SGHRS and CDR2 YFSETQ come from the germline V gene. The CDR3 loop is CASSLAGGDRGRETQYF. For the CDR3, the DNA is TGCGCCAGCAGCTTGGCCGGGGGAGACAGGGGAAGGGAGACCCAGTACTTC. The complete variable domain, with remaining parts taken from reference TRBV5-1 and TRBJ2-5, reads KAGVTQTPRYLIKTRGQQVTLSCSPISGHRSVSWYQQTPGQGLQFLFEYFSETQRNKGNFPGRFSGRQFSNSRSEMNVSTLELGDSALYLCASSLAGGDRGRETQYFGPGTRLLVL.

Only a few counts were recorded for this clone. The CDR3, as DNA: TGTGCCAGCAGAACCCGCCCTCGGGAGACCCAGTACTTC. Amino acid sequence: CASRTRPRETQYF. The chain couples TRBV27 to TRBJ2-5; D is uncertain. The CDR3 spans 13 residues. The germline V gene encodes CDR1 MNHEY and CDR2 SMNVEV (reference sequence). Deletions cut 6 bases from V and 5 bases from J, with 13 bases between.

The chain uses TRBV19 and TRBJ1-4; 7 positions agree with TRBD1. Trimming cost V 6 bases and J 7 bases; bases outside gene matches: 20. This CDR3 has 18 residues. Germline-derived CDR1 and CDR2 are LNHDA and SQIVND (reference sequence). CDR3 DNA sequence: TGTGCCAGTAGCTTGGAACGGGACAGACAATACGGGAGTGAAAAACTGTTTTTT. Encoded protein: CASSLERDRQYGSEKLFF.

The chain carries TRBV7-3 and TRBJ1-1, with D unresolved. The V gene's germline CDR1 is SGHTA and CDR2 FQGTGA. CDR3 length: 16 amino acids. V gave up 0 bases and J gave up 0 bases, with 11 bases separating them. The CDR3 sequence: CASSLTPSTMNTEAFF. Here the CDR3 DNA reads TGTGCCAGCAGCTTAACCCCATCGACAATGAACACTGAAGCTTTCTTT.

The sample holds one count of this clone. The chain has TRBV29-1 and TRBJ2-7; 8 positions agree with TRBD1. CDR3 length: 14 residues. V lost 4 bases, J lost 6 bases, and 11 bases stayed unmatched. Germline V gene sequence: CDR1 SQVTM, CDR2 ANQGSEA. CDR3 in DNA: TGCAGCGTTGGTCTTCCGGGACAGGAGGCCGAGCAGTACTTC. Amino acids: CSVGLPGQEAEQYF.

The V and J genes are TRBV6-1 and TRBJ1-1; D might be TRBD1 (6 bases). CDR3 size: 14 residues. Germline loops: CDR1 MNHNS, CDR2 SASEGT. The V gene lost 1 base and the J gene lost 4 bases, with 10 bases spanning the gap. The CDR3 protein is CASSEGRGGTEAFF. CDR3 sequence (DNA): TGTGCCAGCAGTGAAGGAAGAGGGGGCACTGAAGCTTTCTTT.

The chain combines TRBV30 with TRBJ2-5; 8 nucleotides match TRBD1. This CDR3 contains 12 residues. Germline-derived CDR1 and CDR2 are GTSNPN and SVGIG (reference sequence). V was pared by 1 base and J by 7 bases, with 2 bases of the junction left unmatched. CDR3 nucleotides: TGTGCCTGGAGTGGGACAGGGAGGACCCAGTACTTC. This gives the protein CAWSGTGRTQYF.

The CDR3 loop is CASSLSTGNEKLFF. The CDR3 DNA is TGTGCCAGCAGCTTAAGTACAGGGAATGAAAAACTGTTTTTT. The chain recombines TRBV7-9 with TRBJ1-4, with a possible D match to TRBD1 (6 bases). Deletions cut 2 bases from V and 5 bases from J, with 9 bases between. This CDR3 comprises 14 residues. Germline assignment: CDR1 SEHNR and CDR2 FQNEAQ (reference sequence).

The rearrangement links TRBV30 to TRBJ2-3; 8 bases align to TRBD2. After removal of 0 bases from V and 0 bases from J, the junction contained 8 bases not matched to a gene. The CDR3 runs to 17 residues. Per germline, CDR1 GTSNPN and CDR2 SVGIG (reference sequence). In DNA, the CDR3 is TGTGCCTGGAGTGTCGGGCTAGCGGGTGTGAGCACAGATACGCAGTATTTT. It specifies CAWSVGLAGVSTDTQYF.

The chain links TRBV15 to TRBJ2-4, with a possible D match to TRBD2 (6 bases). The V gene's germline CDR1 is LNHNV and CDR2 YYDKDF (reference sequence). There are 15 residues in the CDR3. V lost 0 bases to trimming and J lost 4 bases, with 10 bases between them. The CDR3 protein is CATSRDRGRKNIQYF. The CDR3, as DNA: TGTGCCACCAGCAGAGATCGGGGGAGAAAAAACATTCAGTACTTC. Filled out from reference TRBV15 and TRBJ2-4, the complete variable domain reads DAMVIQNPRYQVTQFGKPVTLSCSQTLNHNVMYWYQQKSSQAPKLLFHYYDKDFNNEADTPDNFQSRRPNTSFCFLDIRSPGLGDTAMYLCATSRDRGRKNIQYFGAGTRLSVL.

Written as DNA, the CDR3 is TGTGCCAGCAGCCCCCCCCGGTCCTCGGGCTATGGCTACACCTTC. It is translated as CASSPPRSSGYGYTF. V and J are TRBV28 and TRBJ1-2, with D unclear. The CDR3 covers 15 residues. Germline CDR1 reads MDHEN; CDR2 reads SYDVKM. Trimming took 6 bases from V and 4 from J, leaving 18 bases between them.

V is TRBV7-8 and J is TRBJ2-1; TRBD2 aligns across 9 bases. Germline CDR1 and CDR2: SGHVS and FQNEAQ. V lost 3 bases, J lost 6 bases, and 9 bases stayed unmatched. CDR3 size: 16 residues. The DNA of the CDR3 is TGTGCCAGCAGCTTTTCCCCGCGGGAGGGCCTCAATGAGCAGTTCTTC. As protein: CASSFSPREGLNEQFF.

The chain employs TRBV9 and TRBJ2-6; no reliable D call. This CDR3 has 13 amino acids. V was clipped by 7 bases and J by 4 bases, with 9 bases between them. CDR1 SGDLS and CDR2 YYNGEE come from the germline V gene. The CDR3 DNA sequence: TGTGCCAGCGGGCTCGCCGGGGCCAACGTCCTGACTTTC. Translating gives CASGLAGANVLTF.

The chain employs TRBV2 and TRBJ1-4; D unclear. Germline V gives CDR1 SNHLY, CDR2 FYNNEI. Deletions cut 7 bases from V and 10 bases from J, with 19 bases between. The CDR3 sequence is 14 residues long. CDR3 DNA sequence: TGTGCCAGCACGGCCCGGGATCAGGTCGGAAAACTGTTTTTT. Amino acids: CASTARDQVGKLFF.